Presented here are 23 T cell receptor beta chains from one specimen sequenced in a study of blood T cell repertoires in COVID-19. TCRdb keeps only in-frame clones here, not all; method: immunoSEQ multiplex PCR. The sample shows some 120,000 clones, over 75% of them seen only once. Sequenced: peripheral blood. The source of these receptors is a man aged 55 to 70 with acute or convalescent COVID-19.

This CDR3 reads CASSPPGSGNTIYF. DNA of the CDR3: TGTGCCAGCAGTCCCCCGGGGTCCGGAAACACCATATATTTT. The chain links TRBV28 to TRBJ1-3; the D is unclear. V was shortened by 5 bases and J by 4 bases, with 12 bases between the two germline ends. Germline loops: CDR1 MDHEN, CDR2 SYDVKM. The CDR3 length is 14 residues.

The chain links TRBV2 to TRBJ2-7; tentative D call: TRBD2 (6 bases). Trimming pared 6 bases from V and 2 bases from J, leaving 17 bases between. The CDR3 covers 15 residues. From germline, CDR1 is SNHLY and CDR2 FYNNEI. CDR3 residues: CASRQLANGAYEQYF. The CDR3 DNA is TGTGCCAGCAGGCAACTAGCAAACGGGGCCTACGAGCAGTACTTC.

CDR3 protein: CASRPRWGGPPYEQYF. DNA of the CDR3: TGTGCCAGCAGACCGAGGTGGGGGGGCCCCCCCTACGAGCAGTACTTC. The rearrangement uses TRBV7-2 and TRBJ2-7, with D tentatively TRBD2 (7 bases). Germline values: CDR1 SGHTA, CDR2 FQGNSA. This CDR3 has 16 residues. V lost 6 bases and J 2 bases, leaving 20 bases between the germline ends.

To note about this clone: The sample has other DNA sequences that encode this CDR3 too. The CDR3 sequence: CASSRDRGNTEAFF. In DNA form, the CDR3 reads TGTGCCAGCAGCCGGGACAGGGGGAACACTGAAGCTTTCTTT. The chain employs TRBV7-2 and TRBJ1-1, with TRBD1 matching 10 bases. The V and J ends lost 5 bases and 1 base, in that order; junction bases with no gene match: 1. The CDR3 has 14 residues. Germline V gene data show CDR1 as SGHTA and CDR2 as FQGNSA.

This chain joins TRBV2 and TRBJ2-1, with D tentatively TRBD2 (6 bases). Per germline, CDR1 SNHLY and CDR2 FYNNEI. V was clipped by 6 bases and J by 6 bases, with 21 bases between them. The CDR3 has 16 residues. In DNA form, the CDR3 reads TGTGCCAGCAGGCCACTCGGAGGGTCCATAGGCAATGAGCAGTTCTTC. It codes for CASRPLGGSIGNEQFF.

This clone was seen once. The chain is built from TRBV3-1 (or the pseudogene TRBV3-2) and TRBJ2-7; 7 nucleotides line up with TRBD2. The junction had 6 bases not matched to a gene; V was cut back by 4 bases and J by 3 bases. The CDR3 totals 14 residues. CDR1 LGHDT and CDR2 YNNKEL come from the germline V gene (reference sequence). Here the CDR3 reads CASSLYPGGYEQYF. CDR3 nucleotides: TGTGCCAGCAGCCTTTATCCGGGAGGCTACGAGCAGTACTTC.

This clone has more than one count but fewer than ten. The chain employs TRBV28 and TRBJ2-7; D not certain. Germline lookup yields CDR1 MDHEN and CDR2 SYDVKM. V was pared by 5 bases and J by 4 bases, with 15 bases between. This CDR3 region has 14 residues. The CDR3, as DNA: TGTGCCAGCAGTCCTCGACGGGTGAGTTACGAGCAGTACTTC. Translation: CASSPRRVSYEQYF.

The chain recombines TRBV29-1 with TRBJ1-1; D not resolved. The germline gives CDR1 SQVTM, CDR2 ANQGSEA. The V gene lost 3 bases and the J gene lost 8 bases, with 13 bases spanning the gap. The CDR3 runs 12 residues. The CDR3 DNA reads as TGCAGCGTTGATTACGGGATGTCGGAAGCTTTCTTT. It yields the protein CSVDYGMSEAFF.

This clone has only a few counts. This sequence joins TRBV27 and TRBJ2-7; TRBD2 matches at 8 bases. Germline V CDR1 and CDR2: MNHEY, SMNVEV (reference sequence). The CDR3 extends over 16 amino acids. V lost 0 bases to trimming and J lost 2 bases; unmatched junction nucleotides: 6. CDR3 amino acids: CASSLSGVAGPYEQYF. CDR3 nucleotide sequence: TGTGCCAGCAGTTTATCGGGGGTAGCGGGACCCTACGAGCAGTACTTC.

The chain is built from TRBV29-1 and TRBJ2-1, with 7 bases aligning to TRBD1. This CDR3 region has 13 residues. The J segment lost 6 bases and the V segment lost 3 bases, leaving 5 bases of the junction unmatched. Germline CDR1 SQVTM, CDR2 ANQGSEA. The DNA for the CDR3 is TGCAGCGTTGACACAGGGGTCACCAATGAGCAGTTCTTC. Protein: CSVDTGVTNEQFF.

The chain couples TRBV7-9 to TRBJ1-6; D gene unclear. The CDR3 is 16 amino acids. Trimming left V 4 bases short and J 9 bases short, with 19 bases between. Germline values: CDR1 SEHNR, CDR2 FQNEAQ (reference sequence). The CDR3 nucleotides are TGTGCCAGCAGCTGGGGAGGAGCAGCCGGGATTTCACCCCTCCACTTT. This codes for CASSWGGAAGISPLHF.

This clone was detected only a few times. The V gene is TRBV2, the J gene TRBJ2-2; perhaps TRBD1 as D (5 bases). This CDR3 is 15 amino acids long. Germline V gene data show CDR1 as SNHLY and CDR2 as FYNNEI. Trimming cost V 2 bases and J 2 bases, with 9 bases left between them. The CDR3 DNA sequence: TGTGCCAGCAGTGAAATAGGGGCCAACACCGGGGAGCTGTTTTTT. Translating it yields CASSEIGANTGELFF.

The chain has TRBV28 and TRBJ2-6; weak D call: TRBD2 (5 bases). This CDR3 is 15 amino acids long. CDR1 and CDR2 (germline): MDHEN, SYDVKM. With 5 bases removed from V and 4 bases from J, the gap between germline ends came to 12 bases. Here the CDR3 reads CASSPPSGGANVLTF. CDR3 nucleotide sequence: TGTGCCAGCAGTCCTCCCTCGGGAGGGGCCAACGTCCTGACTTTC. Combining the CDR3 with reference TRBV28 and TRBJ2-6 gives the whole variable domain DVKVTQSSRYLVKRTGEKVFLECVQDMDHENMFWYRQDPGLGLRLIYFSYDVKMKEKGDIPEGYSVSREKKERFSLILESASTNQTSMYLCASSPPSGGANVLTFGAGSRLTVL.

The chain has TRBV11-2 and TRBJ1-1; D is perhaps TRBD1 (5 bases). Germline-derived CDR1 and CDR2 are SGHAT and FQNNGV. Trimming pared 1 base from V and 10 bases from J, leaving 13 bases between. This CDR3 region has 13 residues. CDR3 loop: CASSLGAAGGAFF. CDR3 sequence (DNA): TGTGCCAGCAGCTTAGGGGCGGCGGGGGGAGCTTTCTTT.

The chain joins TRBV28 to TRBJ2-1; possible D gene TRBD1, 6 bases. V dropped 5 bases and J dropped 6 bases, with 14 bases sitting between them. The germline CDR1 and CDR2 sequences are MDHEN and SYDVKM. CDR3 size: 14 residues. DNA of the CDR3: TGTGCCAGCAGTGTAGGGGGATTAGGCAATGAGCAGTTCTTC. Protein product: CASSVGGLGNEQFF.

The V and J genes are TRBV18 and TRBJ2-4; D remains ambiguous. Per the germline V gene, CDR1 is KGHSH and CDR2 is LQKENI. The CDR3 is made up of 16 amino acids. V was cut by 2 bases and J by 0 bases, with 11 bases left in between. For the CDR3, the DNA is TGTGCCAGCTCACCAGAGAACGGTTTAGCCAAAAACATTCAGTACTTC. Protein product: CASSPENGLAKNIQYF.

The chain combines TRBV27 with TRBJ2-6; unclear D gene. The germline CDR1 and CDR2 sequences are MNHEY and SMNVEV (reference sequence). V lost 6 bases and J lost 6, with 9 bases in between. The CDR3 spans 13 residues. The CDR3 spells CASRAVAANVLTF. CDR3 sequence (DNA): TGTGCCAGCAGGGCAGTGGCGGCCAACGTCCTGACTTTC.

The CDR3 protein is CATSGGISANEKLFF. The CDR3 DNA reads TGTGCCACCAGCGGAGGAATTTCAGCTAATGAAAAACTGTTTTTT. This chain joins TRBV15 and TRBJ1-4, with D unresolved. With 5 bases removed from V and 3 bases from J, the gap between germline ends came to 13 bases. The CDR3 spans 15 residues. Germline loops: CDR1 LNHNV, CDR2 YYDKDF (reference sequence).

The chain couples TRBV6-5 to TRBJ2-7, with TRBD1 matching 7 bases. The CDR3 length is 13 residues. V dropped 6 bases and J dropped 3; count of bases not matched to a gene: 5. Per the germline V gene, CDR1 is MNHEY and CDR2 is SVGAGI. The CDR3 region has the DNA TGTGCCAGCAGCTTACAGGGGTTCTACGAGCAGTACTTC. This codes for CASSLQGFYEQYF.

The rearrangement uses TRBV11-2 and TRBJ1-3; D is possibly TRBD1 (5 bases). Germline V gene sequence: CDR1 SGHAT, CDR2 FQNNGV. V was cut by 1 base and J by 1 base, with 11 bases left in between. CDR3 length: 16 residues. CDR3 sequence reads: CASSLGQGGSGNTIYF. CDR3 DNA sequence: TGTGCCAGCAGCTTAGGGCAGGGTGGGTCTGGAAACACCATATATTTT. Full variable domain (remainder filled in from reference TRBV11-2 and TRBJ1-3): EAGVAQSPRYKIIEKRQSVAFWCNPISGHATLYWYQQILGQGPKLLIQFQNNGVVDDSQLPKDRFSAERLKGVDSTLKIQPAKLEDSAVYLCASSLGQGGSGNTIYFGEGSWLTVV.

The chain uses TRBV27 and TRBJ2-1; TRBD1 aligns across 12 bases. The J segment lost 0 bases and the V segment lost 6 bases, leaving 9 bases of the junction unmatched. The germline CDR1 and CDR2 sequences are MNHEY and SMNVEV (reference sequence). The CDR3 consists of 18 residues. The CDR3 DNA reads TGTGCCAGCAGGCCCGGGACAGGGGGCACCACCTCCTACAATGAGCAGTTCTTC. This gives the protein CASRPGTGGTTSYNEQFF.

This chain connects TRBV3-1 (or the pseudogene TRBV3-2) to TRBJ1-1; D not resolved. Trimming removed 6 bases at V and 2 bases at J, with 19 bases between. The germline gives CDR1 LGHDT, CDR2 YNNKEL (reference sequence). The CDR3 loop spans 16 amino acids. The CDR3 spells CASSPGKGGRNTEAFF. CDR3 nucleotides: TGTGCCAGCAGTCCCGGGAAGGGAGGTCGAAACACTGAAGCTTTCTTT.

In its sample, this clone was seen a few times. The J gene is TRBJ2-4, the V gene TRBV3-1 (or the pseudogene TRBV3-2); 7 bases are a match to TRBD2. Trimming removed 2 bases from V and 3 bases from J; junction bases left unmatched: 4. CDR3 length equals 15 residues. Germline-derived CDR1 and CDR2 are LGHDT and YNNKEL (reference sequence). The CDR3 coding sequence is TGTGCCAGCAGCCAATTGACTAGCAGCAAAAACATTCAGTACTTC. Translation: CASSQLTSSKNIQYF.